This TCR beta chain emerged from a study of blood T cell repertoires in COVID-19. The wider study: Specimens from acute and convalescent COVID-19 originated in the United States, Italy and Spain.

The V and J ends lost 5 bases and 6 bases respectively, with 6 bases between them. There are 11 residues in the CDR3. Germline CDR1 reads SGHAT; CDR2 reads FQNNGV. TCRdb keeps only in-frame clones here, not all; method: immunoSEQ multiplex PCR. The table shows approximately 110,000 clones, with less than 85% occurring only once. The chain employs TRBV11-2 and TRBJ2-3; D gene ambiguous. The TCR originated in a woman aged 55-75 years with acute or convalescent COVID-19. Sequencing was performed on peripheral blood. The CDR3 region is CASSTYDTQYF. CDR3 DNA sequence: TGTGCCAGCAGCACTTATGATACGCAGTATTTT.